The rows below give T cell receptor beta chains drawn from one sample of a study of blood T cell repertoires in COVID-19. Libraries were prepared by immunoSEQ multiplex PCR; TCRdb keeps only in-frame clonotypes and omits some of them. The sample has over 150,000 clones, approximately 86% seen once; the top ten hold roughly 2.5%. The material sequenced was peripheral blood. These receptors were taken from a woman of 80 years or more with COVID-19, enrolled during active disease. CDR3s include the opening cysteine and the closing phenylalanine or tryptophan. The order of the fields is D gene, J gene, V gene, clone size, CDR3 length, CDR3 DNA, CDR3 protein. A D gene is named only where the DNA matches it firmly. Only some rows state a clone size, as once, few, many or a class for expanded clones.

-	TRBJ2-5	TRBV2	-	16	TGTGCCAGCAGTGAAATGGGGCAGAGTAATAGGGAGACCCAGTACTTC	CASSEMGQSNRETQYF
TRBD2	TRBJ2-7	TRBV4-2	-	20	TGTGCCAGCAGCCAAGACTCTGGCGGGAGGGCCCTACTCCTACGGGACGAGCAGTACTTC	CASSQDSGGRALLLRDEQYF
TRBD1	TRBJ2-1	TRBV19	-	12	TGTGCCAGCTCGGACAGGATCGATGAGCAGTTCTTC	CASSDRIDEQFF
TRBD1	TRBJ1-2	TRBV28	once	15	TGTGCCAGCAGTTTATCCCTGACAGGGGACTATGGCTACACCTTC	CASSLSLTGDYGYTF
-	TRBJ1-1	TRBV27	-	15	TGTGCCAGCAGCCCAGGTTACACATTGAACACTGAAGCTTTCTTT	CASSPGYTLNTEAFF
-	TRBJ2-7	TRBV9	-	14	TGTGCCAGCAGCCCTTCATCCCAAAGAGGCGAGCAGTACTTC	CASSPSSQRGEQYF
-	TRBJ1-5	TRBV6-1	-	13	TGTGCCAGCAGTGATCGCGGTGATCAGCCCCAGCATTTT	CASSDRGDQPQHF
-	TRBJ1-4	TRBV6-5	-	13	TGTGCCAGCAGACTAGGCCCTAATGAAAAACTGTTTTTT	CASRLGPNEKLFF
TRBD1	TRBJ2-5	TRBV7-3	-	13	TGTGCCAGCAGTCGGGACAGTTTAGGGACCCAGTACTTC	CASSRDSLGTQYF
-	TRBJ2-5	TRBV12-3/TRBV12-4	-	12	TGTGCCAGCAGCCAGTCCTTCGAGACCCAGTACTTC	CASSQSFETQYF
-	TRBJ2-4	TRBV2	-	13	TGTGCCAGCAGAAGAACAGGGTTAAACATTCAGTACTTC	CASRRTGLNIQYF
-	TRBJ2-7	TRBV9	-	13	TGTGCCAGCAGCGGACTTACAGGGTCCGAGCAGTACTTC	CASSGLTGSEQYF
TRBD1	TRBJ1-2	TRBV6-6	-	13	TGTGCCAGCAGGCCAACAGGGGGCTATGGCTACACCTTC	CASRPTGGYGYTF
-	TRBJ1-2	TRBV4-2	-	19	TGTGCCAGCAGCCAAGTGATGGGGACATCACCTGATTTTAACTATGGCTACACCTTC	CASSQVMGTSPDFNYGYTF
TRBD2	TRBJ2-3	TRBV3-1/TRBV3-2	-	16	TGTGCCAGCAGCCGGGGACTAGCGGGAGGGCCAGATACGCAGTATTTT	CASSRGLAGGPDTQYF
-	TRBJ2-3	TRBV21-1	-	15	TGTGCCAGCGGTTGGACTAGCGGTTTCACAGATACGCAGTATTTT	CASGWTSGFTDTQYF
-	TRBJ2-2	TRBV4-1	-	16	TGCGCCAGCAGCCAAGTGGGGGGATTAGGCACCGGGGAGCTGTTTTTT	CASSQVGGLGTGELFF
-	TRBJ1-5	TRBV7-8	-	15	TGTGCCAGCAGCTTAGACACAGTGCGGGGTCAGCCCCAGCATTTT	CASSLDTVRGQPQHF
-	TRBJ2-7	TRBV28	-	13	TGTGCCAGCAGTTTAAGGGGGTACTACGAGCAGTACTTC	CASSLRGYYEQYF
-	TRBJ2-7	TRBV9	-	14	TGTGCCAGCAGCGAGGGGCCGGCATCCTACGAGCAGTACTTC	CASSEGPASYEQYF
-	TRBJ1-1	TRBV27	-	19	TGTGCCAGCAGTCACCTCAGATCGACAGTTGAGGTGGCGTGGACTGAAGCTTTCTTT	CASSHLRSTVEVAWTEAFF
-	TRBJ1-1	TRBV18	-	14	TGTGCCAGCTCACCTGGGCAGGCAAACACTGAAGCTTTCTTT	CASSPGQANTEAFF
TRBD2	TRBJ2-3	TRBV7-8	-	13	TGTGCCAGCAGCTCCCTGGGGGGGGATACGCAGTATTTT	CASSSLGGDTQYF
-	TRBJ2-3	TRBV7-9	-	15	TGTGCCAGCAGCAGAAGCGGTTCAGTCACAGATACGCAGTATTTT	CASSRSGSVTDTQYF
-	TRBJ1-1	TRBV4-3	once	13	TGCGCCAGCAAAAGGGGAATGAACACTGAAGCTTTCTTT	CASKRGMNTEAFF
TRBD2	TRBJ2-2	TRBV7-7	-	18	TGTGCCAGCAGCCCCCATGTAGGAGCGGGAGTAGGTACCGGGGAGCTGTTTTTT	CASSPHVGAGVGTGELFF
TRBD1	TRBJ1-3	TRBV6-5	-	16	TGTGCCAGCAGTTCGGACAGGGGGCGAAGGGGAAACACCATATATTTT	CASSSDRGRRGNTIYF
TRBD1	TRBJ1-5	TRBV24-1	once	20	TGTGCCACCAGTGATTTGTATGCGGGACAGGGTAAGAGAGGAATGCAGCCCCAGCATTTT	CATSDLYAGQGKRGMQPQHF
TRBD1	TRBJ1-1	TRBV5-1	-	14	TGCGCCAGCACCGCAGACAGGGGTGGAACTGAAGCTTTCTTT	CASTADRGGTEAFF
-	TRBJ2-1	TRBV19	-	15	TGTGCCAGTAGCGCCGGACAGAGGGCCTACAATGAGCAGTTCTTC	CASSAGQRAYNEQFF
-	TRBJ1-1	TRBV7-9	-	14	TGTGCCAGCAGCTATGACAGGATGGACACTGAAGCTTTCTTT	CASSYDRMDTEAFF
-	TRBJ2-5	TRBV11-2	few	15	TGTGCCAGCAGCCCTTCGACTGGGTACCAAGAGACCCAGTACTTC	CASSPSTGYQETQYF
TRBD2	TRBJ2-3	TRBV7-2	-	14	TGTGCCAGCAGCTTAGACACAGGGACTAGTACGCAGTATTTT	CASSLDTGTSTQYF
TRBD1	TRBJ2-7	TRBV5-6	-	13	TGTGCCAGCAGTAAGGACAGGGGAAGGGAGCAGTACTTC	CASSKDRGREQYF
TRBD2	TRBJ2-3	TRBV7-2	-	16	TGTGCCAGCAGCTTAGGAGGCGGGAGGGCCCGAGATACGCAGTATTTT	CASSLGGGRARDTQYF
TRBD2	TRBJ2-5	TRBV7-7	-	17	TGTGCTAGCAGCCCCCGAAGACGAACTAGCGGGGAGGAGACCCAGTACTTC	CASSPRRRTSGEETQYF
-	TRBJ1-2	TRBV27	-	18	TGTGCCAGCAGTCGTCGACAGGAGTTAAATGTCTTCAACTATGGCTACACCTTC	CASSRRQELNVFNYGYTF
-	TRBJ2-2	TRBV5-1	-	14	TGCGCCAGCACGCCAGGGTCGAACACCGGGGAGCTGTTTTTT	CASTPGSNTGELFF
-	TRBJ2-7	TRBV7-9	-	14	TGTGCCAGCAGCTTAGCGGTGTCAACGGGTGAGCAGTACTTC	CASSLAVSTGEQYF
-	TRBJ1-6	TRBV18	-	14	TGTGCCAGCTCACCACCGTTGTCGGGTTCACCCCTCCACTTT	CASSPPLSGSPLHF
TRBD1	TRBJ2-1	TRBV6-2/TRBV6-3	-	14	TGTGCCAGCAGTTACCTGACGGGACAGGGAGGGCAGTTCTTC	CASSYLTGQGGQFF
TRBD2	TRBJ2-7	TRBV28	-	14	TGTGCCAGCAGTCTAGCGGGTCCCACCTACGAGCAGTACTTC	CASSLAGPTYEQYF
-	TRBJ2-5	TRBV19	-	13	TGTGCCAGTAGTGAGCCGGAGTCAGAGACCCAGTACTTC	CASSEPESETQYF
TRBD1	TRBJ2-2	TRBV20-1	-	11	TGCAGTGCTTCCACGACAGGGGTGCTGTTTTTT	CSASTTGVLFF
-	TRBJ1-3	TRBV6-6	-	14	TGTGCCAGCAGTTACTCCCAGGGAGGAAACACCATATATTTT	CASSYSQGGNTIYF
TRBD1	TRBJ2-5	TRBV10-3	-	12	TGTGCCACTGGACAGGGAGAAGAGAACCAGTACTTC	CATGQGEENQYF
TRBD2	TRBJ2-1	TRBV3-1/TRBV3-2	-	15	TGTGCCAGCAGCCCAGCGGGAGGACCGTACAATGAGCAGTTCTTC	CASSPAGGPYNEQFF
-	TRBJ1-5	TRBV7-2	-	15	TGTGCCAGCAGCTTAGGAGGACTAGGAAGTCAGCCCCAGCATTTT	CASSLGGLGSQPQHF
TRBD1	TRBJ2-5	TRBV7-2	once	15	TGTGCCAGCAGCACCCAGCAGGGGGTAGGGGAGACCCAGTACTTC	CASSTQQGVGETQYF
TRBD2	TRBJ2-1	TRBV28	-	15	TGTGCCAGCAGTCGGACTAGCGGTTCCTACAATGAGCAGTTCTTC	CASSRTSGSYNEQFF
TRBD2	TRBJ2-5	TRBV19	once	14	TGTGCCAGTAGTATAGCGGGAGGGATGGGGACCCAGTACTTC	CASSIAGGMGTQYF
-	TRBJ1-1	TRBV19	-	15	TGTGCCAGTAGTATTCAGGGGTCCATGAACACTGAAGCTTTCTTT	CASSIQGSMNTEAFF